This T cell receptor beta chain came from a study of blood T cell repertoires in COVID-19. Study at large: COVID-19 samples, acute and convalescent, were from the United States, Italy and Spain.

The trim removed 7 bases at V and 1 base at J, leaving 18 bases unmatched. From germline, CDR1 is SNHLY and CDR2 FYNNEI. The CDR3 has 18 residues. Clones were sequenced by immunoSEQ multiplex PCR, and TCRdb holds only the in-frame ones, with some missing. The data contain about 200,000 clones, around four fifths of them singletons. The sequencing input was peripheral blood. The TCR was taken from a man aged 55 to 69 with COVID-19, enrolled during active disease. The chain combines TRBV2 with TRBJ2-7; 8 positions match TRBD1. The CDR3 loop is CASTPGTGGAGRSYEQYF. CDR3 in DNA: TGTGCCAGCACCCCCGGGACAGGAGGCGCCGGAAGGTCCTACGAGCAGTACTTC.